This T cell receptor beta chain appears in the sequencing data of a study of blood T cell repertoires in COVID-19. The repertoire was sequenced with immunoSEQ multiplex PCR; TCRdb's copy has only in-frame clones and lacks some. The sample records 93,000 or so clones, around nine tenths being singletons. Sequenced sample: peripheral blood. This sequence originates from a human donor in a cohort sampled during active COVID-19.

The CDR3 reads CASRADGQSPNEQFF. The CDR3 DNA reads as TGTGCCAGCAGAGCTGACGGACAGTCTCCCAATGAGCAGTTCTTC. The V and J genes are TRBV6-6 and TRBJ2-1; perhaps TRBD1 as D (6 bases). The CDR3 contains 15 residues. The germline V gene encodes CDR1 MNHNY and CDR2 SVGAGI (reference sequence). Trimming cost V 6 bases and J 6 bases, with 18 bases left between them.